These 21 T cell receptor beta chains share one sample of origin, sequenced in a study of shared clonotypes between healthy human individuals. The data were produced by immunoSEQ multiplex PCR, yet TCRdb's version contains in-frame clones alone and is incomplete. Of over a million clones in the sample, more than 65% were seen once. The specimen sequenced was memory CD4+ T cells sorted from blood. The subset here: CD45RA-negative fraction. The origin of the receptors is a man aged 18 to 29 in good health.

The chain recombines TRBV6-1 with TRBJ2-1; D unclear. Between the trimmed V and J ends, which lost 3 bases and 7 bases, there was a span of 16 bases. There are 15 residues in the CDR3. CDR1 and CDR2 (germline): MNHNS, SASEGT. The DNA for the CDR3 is TGTGCCAGCAGTGATCAAGGTGCATCGTGGAATGAGCAGTTCTTC. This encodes CASSDQGASWNEQFF.

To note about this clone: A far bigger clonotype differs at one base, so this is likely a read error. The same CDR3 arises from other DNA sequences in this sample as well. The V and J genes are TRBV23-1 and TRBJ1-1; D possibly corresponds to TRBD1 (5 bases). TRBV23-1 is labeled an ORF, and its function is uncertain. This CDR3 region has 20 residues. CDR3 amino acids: CASSQSRVRGFKGMNTEAFF. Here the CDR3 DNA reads TGCGCCAGCAGTCAATCTCGCGTTCGGGGGTTTAAAGGTATGAACACTGAGGCTTTCTTT.

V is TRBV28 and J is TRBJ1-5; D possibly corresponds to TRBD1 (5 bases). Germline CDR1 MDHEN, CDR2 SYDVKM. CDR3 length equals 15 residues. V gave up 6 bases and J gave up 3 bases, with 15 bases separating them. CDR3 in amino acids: CASRVSTVSNQPQHF. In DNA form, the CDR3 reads TGTGCCAGCAGAGTATCGACAGTTTCCAATCAGCCCCAGCATTTT.

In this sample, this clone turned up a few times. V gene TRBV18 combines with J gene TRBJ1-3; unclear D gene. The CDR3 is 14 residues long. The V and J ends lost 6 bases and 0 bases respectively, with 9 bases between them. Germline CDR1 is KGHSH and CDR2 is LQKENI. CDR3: CASSVESSGNTIYF. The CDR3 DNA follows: TGTGCCAGCTCGGTGGAGAGCTCTGGAAACACCATATATTTT.

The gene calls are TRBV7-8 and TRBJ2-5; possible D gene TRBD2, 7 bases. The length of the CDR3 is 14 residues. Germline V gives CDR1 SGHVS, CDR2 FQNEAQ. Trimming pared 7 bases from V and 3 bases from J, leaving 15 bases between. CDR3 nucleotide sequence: TGTGCCAGCACCGAAAGGGGGGGAAAAGAGACCCAGTACTTC. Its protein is CASTERGGKETQYF.

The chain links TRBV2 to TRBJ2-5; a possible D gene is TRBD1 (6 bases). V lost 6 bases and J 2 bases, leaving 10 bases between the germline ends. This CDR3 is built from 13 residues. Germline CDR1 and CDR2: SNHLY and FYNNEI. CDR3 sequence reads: CASRGTPQETQYF. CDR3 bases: TGTGCCAGCAGGGGGACACCACAAGAGACCCAGTACTTC.

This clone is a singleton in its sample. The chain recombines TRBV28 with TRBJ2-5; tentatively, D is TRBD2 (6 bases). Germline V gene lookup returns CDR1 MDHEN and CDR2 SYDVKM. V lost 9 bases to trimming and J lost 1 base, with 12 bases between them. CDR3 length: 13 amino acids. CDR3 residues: CASFGGSQETQYF. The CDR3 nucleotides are TGTGCCAGTTTTGGGGGGAGCCAAGAGACCCAGTACTTC.

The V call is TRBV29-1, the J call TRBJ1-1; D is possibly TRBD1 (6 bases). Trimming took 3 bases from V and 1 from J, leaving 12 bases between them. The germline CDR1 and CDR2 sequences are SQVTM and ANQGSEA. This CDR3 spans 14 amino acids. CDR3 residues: CSVELGAGNTEAFF. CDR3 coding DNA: TGCAGCGTTGAGTTGGGGGCGGGGAACACTGAAGCTTTCTTT.

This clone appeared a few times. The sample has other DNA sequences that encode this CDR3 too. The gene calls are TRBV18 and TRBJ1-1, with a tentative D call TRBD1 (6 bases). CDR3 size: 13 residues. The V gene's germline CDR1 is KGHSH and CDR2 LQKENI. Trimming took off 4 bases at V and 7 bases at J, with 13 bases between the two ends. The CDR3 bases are TGTGCCAGCTCACAAGGGCAGGGGTTTGAAGCTTTCTTT. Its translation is CASSQGQGFEAFF.

The CDR3 spells CASGGGGRWEETQYF. In DNA form, the CDR3 reads TGTGCCAGTGGGGGGGGAGGCAGGTGGGAAGAGACCCAGTACTTC. The chain is built from TRBV2 and TRBJ2-5, with 7 positions matching TRBD2. CDR3 length: 15 amino acids. Germline assignment: CDR1 SNHLY and CDR2 FYNNEI. The J segment lost 3 bases and the V segment lost 9 bases, leaving 13 bases of the junction unmatched.

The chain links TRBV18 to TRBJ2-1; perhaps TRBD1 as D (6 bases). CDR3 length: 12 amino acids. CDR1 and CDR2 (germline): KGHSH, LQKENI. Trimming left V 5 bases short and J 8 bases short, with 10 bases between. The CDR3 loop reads CASSSQGDEQFF. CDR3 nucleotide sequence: TGTGCCAGCTCATCACAGGGCGATGAGCAGTTCTTC.

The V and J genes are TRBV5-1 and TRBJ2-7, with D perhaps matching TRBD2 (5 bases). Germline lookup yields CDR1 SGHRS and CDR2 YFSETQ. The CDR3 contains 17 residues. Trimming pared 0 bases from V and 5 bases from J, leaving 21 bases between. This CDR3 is CASSLESAALYGHEQYF. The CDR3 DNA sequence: TGCGCCAGCAGCTTGGAGTCAGCGGCCCTTTATGGCCACGAGCAGTACTTC.

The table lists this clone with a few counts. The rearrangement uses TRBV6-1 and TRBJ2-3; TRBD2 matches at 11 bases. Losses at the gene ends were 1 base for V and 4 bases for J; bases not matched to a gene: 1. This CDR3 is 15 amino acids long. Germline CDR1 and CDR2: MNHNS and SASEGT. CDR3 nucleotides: TGTGCCAGCAGTGAAGTACTAGCGGGAGCAGATACGCAGTATTTT. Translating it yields CASSEVLAGADTQYF.

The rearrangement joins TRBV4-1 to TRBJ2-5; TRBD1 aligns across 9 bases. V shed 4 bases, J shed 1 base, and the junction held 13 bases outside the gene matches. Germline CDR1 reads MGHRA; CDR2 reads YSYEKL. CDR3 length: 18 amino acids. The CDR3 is CASSPGQGPRGSQETQYF. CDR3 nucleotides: TGCGCCAGCAGCCCAGGACAGGGGCCCCGTGGTAGCCAAGAGACCCAGTACTTC.

Here the CDR3 reads CASSYIQKAFF. The CDR3 DNA sequence: TGTGCCAGCAGTTATATCCAGAAAGCTTTCTTT. The chain couples TRBV28 to TRBJ1-1; D not resolved. CDR3 length: 11 residues. V was shortened by 4 bases and J by 9 bases, with 9 bases between the two germline ends. Germline V gene lookup returns CDR1 MDHEN and CDR2 SYDVKM.

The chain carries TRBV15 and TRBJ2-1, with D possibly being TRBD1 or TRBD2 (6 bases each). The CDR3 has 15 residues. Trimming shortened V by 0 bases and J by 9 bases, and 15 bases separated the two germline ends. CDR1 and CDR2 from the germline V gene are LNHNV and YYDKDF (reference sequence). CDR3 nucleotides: TGTGCCACCAGCAGAGAGGCCTCGGGGGCCGGTGAGCAGTTCTTC. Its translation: CATSREASGAGEQFF.

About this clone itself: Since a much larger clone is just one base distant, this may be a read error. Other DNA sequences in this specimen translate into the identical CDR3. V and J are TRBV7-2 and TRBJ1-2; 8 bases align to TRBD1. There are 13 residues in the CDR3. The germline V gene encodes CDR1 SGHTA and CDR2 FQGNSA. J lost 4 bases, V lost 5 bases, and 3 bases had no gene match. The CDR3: CASSPDRGYGYTF. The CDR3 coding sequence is TGTGCCAGCAGCCCAGACAGGGGCTATGGCTACACCTTC.

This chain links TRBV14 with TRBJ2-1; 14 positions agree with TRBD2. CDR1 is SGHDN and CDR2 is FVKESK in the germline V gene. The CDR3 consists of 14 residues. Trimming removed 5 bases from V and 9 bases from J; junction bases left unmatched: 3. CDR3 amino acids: CASSKTSGRGEQFF. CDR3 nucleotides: TGTGCCAGCAGCAAGACTAGCGGGAGGGGTGAGCAGTTCTTC.

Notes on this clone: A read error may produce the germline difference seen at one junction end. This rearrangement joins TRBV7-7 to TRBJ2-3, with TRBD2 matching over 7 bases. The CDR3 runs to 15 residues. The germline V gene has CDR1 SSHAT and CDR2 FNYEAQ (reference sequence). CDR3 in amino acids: CASSAGLVGTDTQYF. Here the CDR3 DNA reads TGTGCTAGCAGCGCCGGACTAGTGGGCACAGATACGCAGTATTTT.

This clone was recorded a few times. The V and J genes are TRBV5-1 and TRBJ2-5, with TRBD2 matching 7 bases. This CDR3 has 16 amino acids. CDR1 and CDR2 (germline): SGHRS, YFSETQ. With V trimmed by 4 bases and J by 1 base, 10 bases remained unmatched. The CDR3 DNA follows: TGCGCCAGCAGCAGAGGGACTAAGAGGGGCCAAGAGACCCAGTACTTC. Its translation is CASSRGTKRGQETQYF.

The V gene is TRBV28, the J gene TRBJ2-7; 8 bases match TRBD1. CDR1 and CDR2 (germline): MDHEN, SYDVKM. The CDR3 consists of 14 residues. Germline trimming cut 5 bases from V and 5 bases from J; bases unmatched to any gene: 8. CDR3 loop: CASSPGQGGHEQYF. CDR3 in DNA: TGTGCCAGCAGTCCAGGACAGGGAGGCCACGAGCAGTACTTC.